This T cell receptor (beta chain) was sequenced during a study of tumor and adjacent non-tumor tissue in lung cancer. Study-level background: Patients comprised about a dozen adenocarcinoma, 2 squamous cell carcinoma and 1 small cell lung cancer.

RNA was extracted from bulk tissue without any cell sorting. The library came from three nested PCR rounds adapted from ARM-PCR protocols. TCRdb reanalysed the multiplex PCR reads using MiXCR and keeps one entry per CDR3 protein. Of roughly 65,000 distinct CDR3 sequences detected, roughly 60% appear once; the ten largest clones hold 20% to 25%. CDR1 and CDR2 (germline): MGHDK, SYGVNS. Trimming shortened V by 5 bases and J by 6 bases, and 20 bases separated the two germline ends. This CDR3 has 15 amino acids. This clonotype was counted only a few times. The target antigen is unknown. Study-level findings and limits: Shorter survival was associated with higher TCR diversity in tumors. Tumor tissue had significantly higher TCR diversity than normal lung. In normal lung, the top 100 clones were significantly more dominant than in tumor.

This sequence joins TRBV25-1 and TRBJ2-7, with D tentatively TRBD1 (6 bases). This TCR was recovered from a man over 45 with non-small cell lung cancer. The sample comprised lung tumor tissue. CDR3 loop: CASSPVRTDASEQYF. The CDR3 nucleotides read TGTGCCAGCAGTCCAGTGCGGACAGACGCCTCCGAGCAGTACTTC.